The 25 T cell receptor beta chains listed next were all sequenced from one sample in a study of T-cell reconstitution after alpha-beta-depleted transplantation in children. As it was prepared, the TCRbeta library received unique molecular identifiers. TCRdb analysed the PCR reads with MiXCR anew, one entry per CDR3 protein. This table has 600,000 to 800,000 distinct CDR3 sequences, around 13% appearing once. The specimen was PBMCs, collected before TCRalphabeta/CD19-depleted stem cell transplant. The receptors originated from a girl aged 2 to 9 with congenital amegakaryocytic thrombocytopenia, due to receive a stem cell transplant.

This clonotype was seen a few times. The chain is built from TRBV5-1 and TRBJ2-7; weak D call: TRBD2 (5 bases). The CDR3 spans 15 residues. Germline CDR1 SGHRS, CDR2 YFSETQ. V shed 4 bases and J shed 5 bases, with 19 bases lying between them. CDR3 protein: CASSPPGVGRHEQYF. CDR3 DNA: TGCGCCAGCAGCCCTCCCGGGGTGGGAAGGCACGAGCAGTACTTC.

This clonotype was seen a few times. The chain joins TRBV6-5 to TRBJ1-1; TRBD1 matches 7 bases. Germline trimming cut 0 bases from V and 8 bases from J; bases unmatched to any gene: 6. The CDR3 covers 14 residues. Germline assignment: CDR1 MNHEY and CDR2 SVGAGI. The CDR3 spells CASSYSRGRAEAFF. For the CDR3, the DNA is TGTGCCAGCAGTTACTCTAGGGGGCGGGCCGAAGCTTTCTTT.

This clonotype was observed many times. This CDR3 reads CASSLKSGGSGNEQYF. In nucleotides, the CDR3 is TGCGCCAGCAGCCTAAAGAGTGGAGGGAGCGGCAACGAGCAGTACTTC. The V and J genes are TRBV4-1 and TRBJ2-7, with a tentative D call TRBD2 (6 bases). The CDR3 totals 16 residues. Germline CDR1 is MGHRA and CDR2 is YSYEKL. V dropped 4 bases and J dropped 5 bases, with 21 bases sitting between them.

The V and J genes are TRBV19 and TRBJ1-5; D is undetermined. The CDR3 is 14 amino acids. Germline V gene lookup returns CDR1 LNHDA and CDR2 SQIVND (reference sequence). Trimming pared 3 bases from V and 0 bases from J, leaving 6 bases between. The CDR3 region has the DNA TGTGCCAGTAGTATCGATTATAGCAATCAGCCCCAGCATTTT. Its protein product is CASSIDYSNQPQHF.

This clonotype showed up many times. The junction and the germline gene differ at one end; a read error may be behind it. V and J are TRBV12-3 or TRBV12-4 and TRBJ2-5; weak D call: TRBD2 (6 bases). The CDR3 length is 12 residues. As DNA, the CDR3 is TGCCCCGCGGGGCCATCGGAAGAGACCCAGTACTTC. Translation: CPAGPSEETQYF.

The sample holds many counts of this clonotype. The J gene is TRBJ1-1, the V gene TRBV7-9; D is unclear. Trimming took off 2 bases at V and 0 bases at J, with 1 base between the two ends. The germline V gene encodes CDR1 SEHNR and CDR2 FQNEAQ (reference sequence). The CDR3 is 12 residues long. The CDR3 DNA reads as TGTGCCAGCAGCTTATTGAACACTGAAGCTTTCTTT. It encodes CASSLLNTEAFF.

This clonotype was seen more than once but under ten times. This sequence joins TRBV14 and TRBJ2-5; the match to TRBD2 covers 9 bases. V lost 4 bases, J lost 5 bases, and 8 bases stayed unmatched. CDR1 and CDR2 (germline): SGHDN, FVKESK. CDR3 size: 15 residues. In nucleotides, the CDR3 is TGTGCCAGCAGCCTAATAGCGGGAGCTAGGGAGACCCAGTACTTC. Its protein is CASSLIAGARETQYF.

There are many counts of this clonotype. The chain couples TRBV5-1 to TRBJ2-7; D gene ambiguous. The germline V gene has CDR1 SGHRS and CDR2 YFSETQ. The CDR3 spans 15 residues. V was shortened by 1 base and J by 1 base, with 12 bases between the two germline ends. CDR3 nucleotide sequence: TGCGCCAGCAGCTTGAGGAGTGTCTCGTCCTACGAGCAGTACTTC. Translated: CASSLRSVSSYEQYF. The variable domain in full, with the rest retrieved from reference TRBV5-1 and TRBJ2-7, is KAGVTQTPRYLIKTRGQQVTLSCSPISGHRSVSWYQQTPGQGLQFLFEYFSETQRNKGNFPGRFSGRQFSNSRSEMNVSTLELGDSALYLCASSLRSVSSYEQYFGPGTRLTVT.

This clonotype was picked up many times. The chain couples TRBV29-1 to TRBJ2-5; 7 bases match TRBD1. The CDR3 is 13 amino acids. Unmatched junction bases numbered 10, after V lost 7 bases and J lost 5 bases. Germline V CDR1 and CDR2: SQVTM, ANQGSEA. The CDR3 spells CSAYDRDGETQYF. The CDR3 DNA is TGCAGCGCTTACGACAGGGATGGGGAGACCCAGTACTTC.

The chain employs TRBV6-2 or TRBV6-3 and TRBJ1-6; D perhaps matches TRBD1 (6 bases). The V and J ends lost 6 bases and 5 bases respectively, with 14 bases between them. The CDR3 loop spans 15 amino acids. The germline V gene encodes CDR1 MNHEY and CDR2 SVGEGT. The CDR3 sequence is CASSTTGTNNSPLHF. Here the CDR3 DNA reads TGTGCCAGCAGCACCACCGGGACAAATAATTCACCCCTCCACTTT.

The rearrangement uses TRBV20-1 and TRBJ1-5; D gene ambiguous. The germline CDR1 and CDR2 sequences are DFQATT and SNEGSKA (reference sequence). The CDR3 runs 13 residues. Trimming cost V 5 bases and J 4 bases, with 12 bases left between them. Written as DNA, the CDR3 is TGCAGTGCTCGAGTAGGGATGAATCAGCCCCAGCATTTT. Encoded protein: CSARVGMNQPQHF.

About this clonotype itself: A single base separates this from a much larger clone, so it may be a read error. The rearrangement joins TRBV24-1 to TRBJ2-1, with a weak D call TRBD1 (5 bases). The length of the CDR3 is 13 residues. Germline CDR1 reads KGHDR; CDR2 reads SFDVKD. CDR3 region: CATSPDNYNKQFF. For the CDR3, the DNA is TGTGCCACCAGTCCGGACAACTACAATAAGCAGTTCTTC.

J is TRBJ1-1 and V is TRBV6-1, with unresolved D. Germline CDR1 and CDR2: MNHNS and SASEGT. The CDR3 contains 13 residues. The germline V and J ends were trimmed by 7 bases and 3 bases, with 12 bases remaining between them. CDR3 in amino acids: CASTPPDYTEAFF. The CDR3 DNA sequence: TGTGCCAGCACTCCCCCGGATTACACTGAAGCTTTCTTT.

The CDR3 sequence is CASSNLEFLPETQYF. DNA for the CDR3: TGTGCCAGCAGTAACCTCGAGTTCCTCCCCGAGACCCAGTACTTC. V usage is TRBV28 and J usage is TRBJ2-5, with D unresolved. Germline values: CDR1 MDHEN, CDR2 SYDVKM. Deletions cut 5 bases from V and 5 bases from J, with 18 bases between. This CDR3 region has 15 residues.

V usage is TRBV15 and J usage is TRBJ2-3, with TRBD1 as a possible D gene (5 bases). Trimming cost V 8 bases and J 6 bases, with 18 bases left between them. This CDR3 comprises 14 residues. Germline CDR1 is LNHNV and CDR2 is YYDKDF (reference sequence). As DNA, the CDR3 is TGTGCCACCGGGGCAGGGTGGGAATCCGATACGCAGTATTTT. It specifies CATGAGWESDTQYF.

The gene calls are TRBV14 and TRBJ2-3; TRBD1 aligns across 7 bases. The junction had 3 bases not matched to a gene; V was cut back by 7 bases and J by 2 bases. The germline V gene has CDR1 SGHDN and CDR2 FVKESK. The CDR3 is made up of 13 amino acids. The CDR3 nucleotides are TGTGCCAGCACGGGACAGCTCACAGATACGCAGTATTTT. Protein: CASTGQLTDTQYF.

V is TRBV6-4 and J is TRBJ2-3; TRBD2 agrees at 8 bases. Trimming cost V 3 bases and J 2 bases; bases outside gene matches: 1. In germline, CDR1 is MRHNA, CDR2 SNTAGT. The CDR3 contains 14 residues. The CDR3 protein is CASSETSATDTQYF. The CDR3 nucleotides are TGTGCCAGCAGTGAGACTAGCGCCACAGATACGCAGTATTTT.

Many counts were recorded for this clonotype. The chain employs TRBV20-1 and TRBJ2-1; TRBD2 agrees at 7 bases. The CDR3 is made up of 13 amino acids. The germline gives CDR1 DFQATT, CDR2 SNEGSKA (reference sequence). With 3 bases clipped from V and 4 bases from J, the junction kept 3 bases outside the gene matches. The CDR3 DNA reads TGCAGTGCTAGTACTAGCGCATACAATGAGCAGTTCTTC. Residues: CSASTSAYNEQFF.

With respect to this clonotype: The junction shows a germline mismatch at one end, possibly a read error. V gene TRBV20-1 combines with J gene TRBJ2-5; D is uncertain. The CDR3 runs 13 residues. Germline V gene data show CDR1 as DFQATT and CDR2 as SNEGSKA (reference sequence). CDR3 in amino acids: CCARRQLDGTQYF. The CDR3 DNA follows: TGCTGTGCTAGACGACAACTGGATGGGACCCAGTACTTC.

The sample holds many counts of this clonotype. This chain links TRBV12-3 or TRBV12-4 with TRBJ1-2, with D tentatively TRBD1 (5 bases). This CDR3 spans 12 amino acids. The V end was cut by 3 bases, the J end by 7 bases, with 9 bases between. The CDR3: CASSFDSRGYTF. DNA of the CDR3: TGTGCCAGCAGTTTCGACAGTCGTGGCTACACCTTC.

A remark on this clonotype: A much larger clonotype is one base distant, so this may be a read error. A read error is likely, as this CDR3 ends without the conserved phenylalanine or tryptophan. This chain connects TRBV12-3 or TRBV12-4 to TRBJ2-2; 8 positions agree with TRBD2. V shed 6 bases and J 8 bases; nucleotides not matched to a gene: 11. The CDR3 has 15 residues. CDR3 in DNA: TGTGCCAGCAGCCGACCCACAGCGGGAGCAGGGGAGCTGTTTTCT. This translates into CASSRPTAGAGELFS.

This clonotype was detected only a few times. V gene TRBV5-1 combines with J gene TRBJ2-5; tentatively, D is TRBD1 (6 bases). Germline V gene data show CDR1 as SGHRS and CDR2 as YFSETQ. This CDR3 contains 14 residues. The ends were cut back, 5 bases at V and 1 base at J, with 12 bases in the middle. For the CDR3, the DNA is TGCGCCAGCAGTAAACTGGACAGCCAAGAGACCCAGTACTTC. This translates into CASSKLDSQETQYF.

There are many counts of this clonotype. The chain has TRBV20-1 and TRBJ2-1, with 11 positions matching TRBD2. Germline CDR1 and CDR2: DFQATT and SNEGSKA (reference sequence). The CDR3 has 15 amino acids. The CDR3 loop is CSVGLAGSSYNEQFF. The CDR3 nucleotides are TGCAGCGTTGGACTAGCGGGTAGCTCCTACAATGAGCAGTTCTTC.

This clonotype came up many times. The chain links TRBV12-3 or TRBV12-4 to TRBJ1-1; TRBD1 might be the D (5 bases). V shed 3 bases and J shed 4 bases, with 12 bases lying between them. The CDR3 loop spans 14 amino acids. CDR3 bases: TGTGCCAGCAGTTTTTCGGGTGGGGGCACTGAAGCTTTCTTT. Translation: CASSFSGGGTEAFF.

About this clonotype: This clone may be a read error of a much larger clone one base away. The CDR3 DNA follows: TGTACCAGGGAACAGGTACAAGAGACCCAGTACTTC. It yields the protein CTREQVQETQYF. This sequence joins TRBV25-1 and TRBJ2-5; a possible D gene is TRBD1 (5 bases). CDR1 MGHDK and CDR2 SYGVNS come from the germline V gene. The CDR3 has 12 residues.